This T cell receptor (beta chain) emerged from a study of spatial heterogeneity in lung cancer. Regarding the study as a whole: Blood contained ubiquitous expanded tumor TCRs more at resection than at follow-up.

Germline assignment: CDR1 SQVTM and CDR2 ANQGSEA. After removal of 4 bases from V and 0 bases from J, the junction contained 13 bases not matched to a gene. The CDR3 sequence is 18 residues long. The time point is: sample taken at primary tumor resection. The donors, approximately 66 patients with untreated early-stage non-small cell lung cancer, provided the samples. Tumor, nontumor lung or frozen PBMC supplied whole RNA that was sequenced unsorted. This clonotype has just a few counts. What it recognizes is unknown. TCR cDNA molecules each had a unique molecular identifier. One entry per CDR3 protein, called by TCRdb with MiXCR from the 5' RACE reads. The data show about 78,000 distinct CDR3 sequences, with roughly 8% seen just once and 6.8% held by the top ten.

Specimen: PBMCs, collected at surgery. This chain connects TRBV29-1 to TRBJ2-7, with 12 positions matching TRBD2. The sequence was collected from a male donor with early-stage non-small cell lung cancer. CDR3 nucleotides: TGCAGCGTTGTCCTAGCGGGAGGGCCCGGTCTGAGCTCCTACGAGCAGTACTTC. Translating gives CSVVLAGGPGLSSYEQYF.